The 25 T cell receptor beta chains presented below share a single source sample, sequenced in a study of CD8+ T cells in alopecia areata (dated by TCRdb to 2016 to 2018). The time point label, as the study defines it: baseline before oral tofacitinib. Library construction relied on the immunoSEQ multiplex PCR assay. To provide template for TCR sequencing, every sample had RNA extracted and reverse transcribed into cDNA. Imported from immuneACCESS, the table was reduced by TCRdb to in-frame sequences with V and J called. These copies leave out some clones; in studies compared against another copy, an unresolved V gene accounts for under half, and the cause of the remainder is not known. For this sample the table gives about 150,000 clones, of which 80% to 90% were detected only once. The ten largest clones take up about 16% of the sample. The source material was CD8+ T cells sorted from blood, sampled at week 0. These receptors were collected from a human donor with alopecia areata.

The rearrangement uses TRBV11-2 and TRBJ2-2, with D tentatively TRBD1 (5 bases). The CDR3 runs to 13 residues. Trimming took off 5 bases at V and 6 bases at J, with 10 bases between the two ends. In germline, CDR1 is SGHAT, CDR2 FQNNGV. CDR3 sequence (DNA): TGTGCCAGCAGCGAAAAAGGGGCCGGGGAGCTGTTTTTT. Amino acids: CASSEKGAGELFF.

The V call is TRBV27, the J call TRBJ2-7; 12 bases are a match to TRBD1. Germline V gives CDR1 MNHEY, CDR2 SMNVEV (reference sequence). The V gene end was trimmed by 2 bases and the J gene end by 3 bases; junction bases not matched to a gene: 8. The CDR3 has 17 residues. CDR3 in DNA: TGTGCCAGCAGTTTAACCATTGGGGACAGGGGGCTCTACGAGCAGTACTTC. Its translation: CASSLTIGDRGLYEQYF.

The chain employs TRBV5-6 and TRBJ2-1; 7 bases match TRBD2. Germline V gene sequence: CDR1 SGHDT, CDR2 YYEEEE. J was trimmed by 0 bases and V by 0 bases; bases with no gene match: 3. The CDR3 has 16 residues. This CDR3 reads CASSLASGFSYNEQFF. Here the CDR3 DNA reads TGTGCCAGCAGCTTGGCTAGCGGATTCTCCTACAATGAGCAGTTCTTC.

The chain joins TRBV15 to TRBJ1-2, with D unresolved. Trimming cost V 1 base and J 6 bases, with 3 bases left between them. Germline V gives CDR1 LNHNV, CDR2 YYDKDF (reference sequence). The CDR3 runs to 11 residues. The CDR3 DNA reads as TGTGCCACCAGCAGAGCCAATGGCTACACCTTC. Its protein is CATSRANGYTF.

The chain carries TRBV9 and TRBJ2-1; 7 bases are a match to TRBD1. The CDR3 extends over 18 amino acids. The V and J ends lost 1 base and 5 bases, in that order; junction bases with no gene match: 15. CDR1 and CDR2 from the germline V gene are SGDLS and YYNGEE. CDR3 amino acids: CASSVRHPGTVNHNEQFF. As DNA, the CDR3 is TGTGCCAGCAGCGTAAGGCATCCTGGGACAGTGAACCACAATGAGCAGTTCTTC.

The chain's CDR3 is CASSRGQGDNQPQHF. The CDR3 coding sequence is TGTGCCAGCAGTAGGGGACAGGGAGACAATCAGCCCCAGCATTTT. This chain connects TRBV27 to TRBJ1-5; 9 nucleotides align to TRBD1. CDR1 is MNHEY and CDR2 is SMNVEV in the germline V gene (reference sequence). V lost 5 bases and J lost 3; bases outside the gene matches: 5. The CDR3 is 15 amino acids.

V gene TRBV27 combines with J gene TRBJ1-1; D unclear. The CDR3 covers 18 residues. The V end lost 3 bases, the J end lost 6 bases, and 26 bases lay between the germline ends. CDR1 is MNHEY and CDR2 is SMNVEV in the germline V gene (reference sequence). The DNA for the CDR3 is TGTGCCAGCAGTTTCCGCCCGGGCAGAGTCTTTCCTAAGGCTGAAGCTTTCTTT. It codes for CASSFRPGRVFPKAEAFF.

The chain recombines TRBV5-1 with TRBJ2-7; a weak D match, TRBD2 (5 bases). The germline CDR1 and CDR2 sequences are SGHRS and YFSETQ. V was shortened by 1 base and J by 7 bases, with 24 bases between the two germline ends. CDR3 size: 17 residues. The CDR3 here is CASSLLWENAGLREQYF. The CDR3 DNA follows: TGCGCCAGCAGCTTGTTGTGGGAGAACGCTGGGTTGAGAGAGCAGTACTTC.

The chain joins TRBV4-1 to TRBJ1-1; D is perhaps TRBD1 (6 bases). V lost 1 base and J lost 4, with 13 bases in between. Germline CDR1 is MGHRA and CDR2 is YSYEKL. This CDR3 spans 15 amino acids. DNA of the CDR3: TGCGCCAGCAGCCAAGTAAGGGGGGCTTTCACTGAAGCTTTCTTT. Its protein is CASSQVRGAFTEAFF.

Only one count was recorded for this clone. Germline is not matched at one junction end, which may reflect a read error. The identical CDR3 is also encoded by other nucleotide sequences in the sample. The rearrangement uses TRBV27 and TRBJ1-5; D gene uncertain. From germline, CDR1 is MNHEY and CDR2 SMNVEV (reference sequence). This CDR3 contains 17 residues. The CDR3 loop is CASMGRAGIGSNQPQHF. CDR3 sequence (DNA): TGTGCTAGCATGGGAAGGGCAGGAATCGGAAGCAATCAGCCCCAGCATTTT.

The V gene is TRBV29-1, the J gene TRBJ2-2, with D possibly called TRBD1 or TRBD2 (7 bases each). Trimming removed 5 bases from V and 7 bases from J, with 14 bases in between. This CDR3 contains 13 residues. Germline V gene lookup returns CDR1 SQVTM and CDR2 ANQGSEA. The CDR3 DNA sequence: TGCAGCGTTCCTGACAGGGAGGGCGGGGAGCTGTTTTTT. Translating it yields CSVPDREGGELFF.

This chain links TRBV6-6 with TRBJ2-5; D is possibly TRBD1 or TRBD2 (6 bases each). Germline assignment: CDR1 MNHNY and CDR2 SVGAGI (reference sequence). Trimming took off 7 bases at V and 1 base at J, with 10 bases between the two ends. This CDR3 comprises 13 residues. CDR3 region: CASTGALQETQYF. The CDR3 DNA sequence: TGTGCCAGCACGGGGGCACTCCAAGAGACCCAGTACTTC.

The gene calls are TRBV7-6 and TRBJ2-2; 9 bases agree with TRBD1. The CDR3 extends over 17 amino acids. Looked up from germline, CDR1 is SGHVS and CDR2 is FNYEAQ. V gave up 4 bases and J gave up 6 bases; unmatched junction bases: 12. For the CDR3, the DNA is TGTGCCAGCAGCTCAATACCGGGACAGGGCCCCCCCGGGGAGCTGTTTTTT. Protein sequence: CASSSIPGQGPPGELFF.

V gene TRBV11-1 combines with J gene TRBJ2-1, with TRBD2 matching 13 bases. V dropped 6 bases and J dropped 10; count of bases not matched to a gene: 9. CDR3 length: 15 amino acids. Germline V gives CDR1 SGHAT, CDR2 FQDESV (reference sequence). The CDR3 reads CASSHDPGLAGEQFF. CDR3 sequence (DNA): TGTGCCAGCAGTCACGATCCGGGACTAGCGGGGGAGCAGTTCTTC.

This clone was recorded only once. The chain uses TRBV6-5 and TRBJ2-7; D is ambiguous. The CDR3 is made up of 13 amino acids. The germline gives CDR1 MNHEY, CDR2 SVGAGI. V lost 0 bases and J lost 5, with 8 bases in between. In DNA, the CDR3 is TGTGCCAGCAGTTACTCGAGGAGTAACGAGCAGTACTTC. Its protein is CASSYSRSNEQYF.

As for this clone: A junction end diverges from the germline sequence, so it may reflect a read error. The rearrangement joins TRBV5-1 to TRBJ1-2; D not certain. This CDR3 has 12 residues. Germline CDR1 reads SGHRS; CDR2 reads YFSETQ. For the CDR3, the DNA is TGCGCCAGCACCTTGGACGGTGATGGCTACACCTTC. Translating it yields CASTLDGDGYTF.

The chain recombines TRBV2 with TRBJ2-1; 7 bases line up with TRBD2. Germline loops: CDR1 SNHLY, CDR2 FYNNEI. The CDR3 runs 15 residues. The J segment lost 9 bases and the V segment lost 8 bases, leaving 16 bases of the junction unmatched. In DNA, the CDR3 is TGTGCCAGCTACGGACTAGGACAACGTTCGGGTGAGCAGTTCTTC. Its translation is CASYGLGQRSGEQFF.

CDR3 sequence: CASSTLRAHQPQHF. CDR3 coding DNA: TGTGCCAGTAGTACCCTTCGAGCTCATCAGCCCCAGCATTTT. The V call is TRBV19, the J call TRBJ1-5; D not resolved. Germline CDR1 LNHDA, CDR2 SQIVND (reference sequence). There are 14 residues in the CDR3. Trimming stripped 4 bases from V and 5 bases from J, with 12 bases between.

This sequence joins TRBV14 and TRBJ1-1, with D uncertain. V dropped 4 bases and J dropped 2 bases, with 11 bases sitting between them. This CDR3 spans 14 amino acids. Looked up from germline, CDR1 is SGHDN and CDR2 is FVKESK. The CDR3 bases are TGTGCCAGCAGCCCGCCTCTCAGTAACACTGAAGCTTTCTTT. Protein sequence: CASSPPLSNTEAFF.

The V gene is TRBV5-4, the J gene TRBJ2-1, with D tentatively TRBD1 (5 bases). Germline loops: CDR1 SGHNT, CDR2 YYREEE (reference sequence). There are 14 residues in the CDR3. V shed 1 base and J shed 7 bases, with 12 bases lying between them. DNA for the CDR3: TGTGCCAGCAGCTTGTGGCTAGGGGAAAATGAGCAGTTCTTC. Its translation: CASSLWLGENEQFF.

V is TRBV9 and J is TRBJ2-7, with D maybe TRBD2 (6 bases). Germline-derived CDR1 and CDR2 are SGDLS and YYNGEE. This CDR3 has 17 amino acids. Trimming stripped 3 bases from V and 0 bases from J, with 19 bases between. The CDR3 DNA follows: TGTGCCAGCAGCGAGGGGTCAGGCGGGGCGAGCTCCTACGAGCAGTACTTC. This sequence encodes CASSEGSGGASSYEQYF. Supplemented by reference TRBV9 and TRBJ2-7, the full variable domain reads DSGVTQTPKHLITATGQRVTLRCSPRSGDLSVYWYQQSLDQGLQFLIQYYNGEERAKGNILERFSAQQFPDLHSELNLSSLELGDSALYFCASSEGSGGASSYEQYFGPGTRLTVT.

DNA for the CDR3: TGTGCCAGCCAGGACAGCTCCTACGAGCAGTACTTC. This encodes CASQDSSYEQYF. This chain links TRBV7-9 with TRBJ2-7; tentatively, D is TRBD1 (6 bases). The CDR3 extends over 12 amino acids. Trimming shortened V by 8 bases and J by 0 bases, and 8 bases separated the two germline ends. Germline V gives CDR1 SEHNR, CDR2 FQNEAQ (reference sequence).

CDR3 residues: CASSLTGSTGELFF. The CDR3, as DNA: TGTGCCAGCAGTCTCACAGGGAGCACCGGGGAGCTGTTTTTT. The chain combines TRBV6-5 with TRBJ2-2; D perhaps matches TRBD1 (6 bases). Germline CDR1 and CDR2: MNHEY and SVGAGI. The CDR3 covers 14 residues. V was trimmed by 5 bases and J by 4 bases, leaving 11 bases between them.

CDR3 sequence reads: CATGQGANNEQFF. The CDR3 nucleotides are TGTGCCACCGGACAGGGGGCCAACAATGAGCAGTTCTTC. This chain uses TRBV19 with TRBJ2-1, with 11 bases aligning to TRBD1. V lost 10 bases and J lost 5; bases outside the gene matches: 4. Germline V gene lookup returns CDR1 LNHDA and CDR2 SQIVND (reference sequence). CDR3 size: 13 residues.

V and J are TRBV28 and TRBJ2-2, with TRBD2 identical over 9 bases. The CDR3 consists of 21 residues. CDR1 MDHEN and CDR2 SYDVKM come from the germline V gene. Trimming took 3 bases from V and 3 from J; bases not matched to a gene: 20. Here the CDR3 reads CASSFYGLAGGLRRYTGELFF. CDR3 sequence (DNA): TGTGCCAGCAGTTTCTACGGTCTGGCGGGGGGGCTTAGGCGGTACACCGGGGAGCTGTTTTTT.